Following are 11 T cell receptor beta chains from one sample sequenced in a study of blood T cell repertoires in COVID-19. The assay was immunoSEQ multiplex PCR, and TCRdb's table has in-frame clones only and misses some. This table has more than 300,000 clones, around 80% appearing once. What was sequenced was peripheral blood. The receptors were sampled from a woman in her fifties or sixties with acute or convalescent COVID-19.

The chain carries TRBV10-3 and TRBJ2-7, with D perhaps TRBD1 (5 bases). V dropped 3 bases and J dropped 3 bases, with 9 bases sitting between them. CDR1 ENHRY and CDR2 SYGVKD come from the germline V gene. The CDR3 consists of 13 residues. The DNA for the CDR3 is TGTGCCATCAGTGAAGGGGCGCGCTACGAGCAGTACTTC. Protein: CAISEGARYEQYF.

This clone was counted at least ten times. The rearrangement uses TRBV3-1 (or the pseudogene TRBV3-2) and TRBJ1-1; weak D call: TRBD1 (5 bases). The V gene's germline CDR1 is LGHDT and CDR2 YNNKEL (reference sequence). Trimming cost V 1 base and J 0 bases, with 12 bases left between them. The CDR3 sequence is 16 residues long. The CDR3 DNA follows: TGTGCCAGCAGCCAAGTCATGACAGCACTGAACACTGAAGCTTTCTTT. Protein product: CASSQVMTALNTEAFF.

This chain links TRBV3-1 (or the pseudogene TRBV3-2) with TRBJ2-7, with 7 bases fitting TRBD2. With 4 bases clipped from V and 4 bases from J, the junction kept 4 bases outside the gene matches. Looked up from germline, CDR1 is LGHDT and CDR2 is YNNKEL (reference sequence). There are 13 residues in the CDR3. For the CDR3, the DNA is TGTGCCAGCAGCCCCGGGGGGAATTACGAGCAGTACGTC. It encodes CASSPGGNYEQYV.

This chain connects TRBV5-1 to TRBJ2-1, with a weak D call TRBD1 (6 bases). The V gene lost 2 bases and the J gene lost 0 bases, with 12 bases spanning the gap. CDR3 length: 16 amino acids. Germline CDR1 SGHRS, CDR2 YFSETQ. The CDR3 bases are TGCGCCAGCAGCTTCACAGGGTTAAGCTCCTACAATGAGCAGTTCTTC. This codes for CASSFTGLSSYNEQFF.

The chain combines TRBV6-5 with TRBJ1-2, with TRBD1 matching 7 bases. Per germline, CDR1 MNHEY and CDR2 SVGAGI. The CDR3 consists of 12 residues. Unmatched junction bases numbered 5, after V lost 8 bases and J lost 5 bases. The CDR3 is CASQEGAYGYTF. CDR3 sequence (DNA): TGTGCCAGCCAGGAGGGGGCATATGGCTACACCTTC.

The rearrangement joins TRBV19 to TRBJ1-1; D is possibly TRBD1 (5 bases). The CDR3 sequence is 14 residues long. Trimming took 7 bases from V and 2 from J, leaving 14 bases between them. Germline V lookup: CDR1 LNHDA, CDR2 SQIVND (reference sequence). CDR3 sequence: CASTPGRGNTEAFF. DNA for the CDR3: TGTGCCAGTACCCCGGGTAGGGGTAACACTGAAGCTTTCTTT.

The chain is built from TRBV15 and TRBJ1-1; D is ambiguous. The CDR3 has 14 residues. Trimming cost V 5 bases and J 5 bases, with 15 bases left between them. CDR1 and CDR2 (germline): LNHNV, YYDKDF (reference sequence). CDR3 DNA: TGTGCCACCAGCGTCGGAGGCGTCAGAACTGAAGCTTTCTTT. It is translated as CATSVGGVRTEAFF.

This sequence joins TRBV11-2 and TRBJ2-5; D might be TRBD2 (6 bases). This CDR3 comprises 12 residues. Trimming took 6 bases from V and 5 from J, leaving 10 bases between them. Germline V CDR1 and CDR2: SGHAT, FQNNGV. CDR3 DNA sequence: TGTGCCAGCAGGTCGAGCGGGGAGACCCAGTACTTC. This translates into CASRSSGETQYF. Combining the CDR3 with reference TRBV11-2 and TRBJ2-5 gives the whole variable domain EAGVAQSPRYKIIEKRQSVAFWCNPISGHATLYWYQQILGQGPKLLIQFQNNGVVDDSQLPKDRFSAERLKGVDSTLKIQPAKLEDSAVYLCASRSSGETQYFGPGTRLLVL.

This sequence joins TRBV6-4 and TRBJ1-1, with D maybe TRBD1 (6 bases). Germline loops: CDR1 MRHNA, CDR2 SNTAGT. V was shortened by 0 bases and J by 4 bases, with 9 bases between the two germline ends. This CDR3 is 14 amino acids long. Here the CDR3 reads CASSDSGAATEAFF. The CDR3 nucleotides are TGTGCCAGCAGTGACTCGGGGGCAGCCACTGAAGCTTTCTTT.

The chain couples TRBV7-8 to TRBJ2-3; TRBD2 matches at 8 bases. V dropped 3 bases and J dropped 5; count of bases not matched to a gene: 10. The CDR3 sequence is 16 residues long. Germline V gene sequence: CDR1 SGHVS, CDR2 FQNEAQ. In DNA, the CDR3 is TGTGCCAGCAGCTTCCTTCCCAGCGGGGGTAGAGATACGCAGTATTTT. It yields the protein CASSFLPSGGRDTQYF.

The chain joins TRBV3-1 (or the pseudogene TRBV3-2) to TRBJ1-2, with 8 positions matching TRBD1. Germline CDR1 reads LGHDT; CDR2 reads YNNKEL (reference sequence). This CDR3 has 14 residues. J gave up 8 bases and V 3 bases, and 8 bases lay outside the gene matches. The CDR3 here is CASSQGPTGGGYTF. The DNA for the CDR3 is TGTGCCAGCAGCCAGGGACCCACAGGGGGGGGCTACACCTTC.